This passage covers 5 T cell receptor beta chains from one sample sequenced in a study of shared clonotypes between healthy human individuals. TCRdb keeps only in-frame clones here, not all; method: immunoSEQ multiplex PCR. The sample includes about 710,000 clones, approximately 77% of them seen just once. Sequencing was carried out using memory CD4+ T cells sorted from blood. As for subset: CD45RA-negative fraction. All receptors come from a woman younger than 45 in good health.

Details on this clone: Just one base apart from a much larger clone, this may be a read error. This chain links TRBV28 with TRBJ2-6; D remains unclear. From germline, CDR1 is MDHEN and CDR2 SYDVKM. This CDR3 is built from 13 residues. V shed 6 bases and J shed 1 base, with 4 bases lying between them. CDR3: CASRSSGANVLTF. The CDR3 DNA is TGTGCCAGCAGATCTTCTGGGGCCAACGTCCTGACTTTC.

The gene calls are TRBV19 and TRBJ2-3; D not certain. Trimming removed 4 bases at V and 10 bases at J, with 18 bases between. This CDR3 is 14 amino acids long. The germline V gene encodes CDR1 LNHDA and CDR2 SQIVND (reference sequence). The CDR3 DNA reads as TGTGCCAGTAGTAGGGCCCCGAGCCTCACGCCGCAGTATTTT. This sequence encodes CASSRAPSLTPQYF.

CDR3 sequence reads: CASSPRDRGPEAFF. Written as DNA, the CDR3 is TGTGCCAGCTCACCTCGGGACAGGGGGCCCGAAGCTTTCTTT. The genes are TRBV18 and TRBJ1-1; 12 bases are shared with TRBD1. From germline, CDR1 is KGHSH and CDR2 LQKENI. This CDR3 has 14 residues. Germline trimming cut 3 bases from V and 8 bases from J; bases unmatched to any gene: 4. Drawing the rest from reference TRBV18 and TRBJ1-1, the complete variable domain is NAGVMQNPRHLVRRRGQEARLRCSPMKGHSHVYWYRQLPEEGLKFMVYLQKENIIDESGMPKERFSAEFPKEGPSILRIQQVVRGDSAAYFCASSPRDRGPEAFFGQGTRLTVV.

This clone appeared a few times. V is TRBV5-6 and J is TRBJ2-7; maybe TRBD1 (5 bases). Trimming stripped 3 bases from V and 4 bases from J, with 26 bases between. The length of the CDR3 is 18 residues. Per germline, CDR1 SGHDT and CDR2 YYEEEE. The CDR3 coding sequence is TGTGCCAGCAGCTCCCAATGGAGTACAGGACCCAAATCTTACGAGCAGTACTTC. As protein: CASSSQWSTGPKSYEQYF.

The chain combines TRBV2 with TRBJ2-5; D gene unclear. This CDR3 has 12 amino acids. CDR1 is SNHLY, CDR2 FYNNEI, per germline. V was pared by 4 bases and J by 5 bases, with 8 bases between. In DNA form, the CDR3 reads TGTGCCAGCAGTGTGGGATCCGAGACCCAGTACTTC. Translating it yields CASSVGSETQYF.